A few counts support the clone carrying this T cell receptor (beta chain). Its cognate antigen is unknown. Whole blood, unfractionated, served as the material for total RNA extraction. This CDR3 spans 14 amino acids. The V end lost 4 bases, the J end lost 4 bases, and 14 bases lay between the germline ends. The V gene's germline CDR1 is LGHDT and CDR2 YNNKEL (reference sequence). The data were obtained in a study of human T cells and chemical hapten exposure. Study-wide context: It was small differences in pooled library volume that mainly caused per-sample TCR yields to vary. General study results and limits: Once DPC sensitization occurred, TCRs above 1 in 1000 frequency showed no change.

The library put unique molecular identifiers onto individual cDNA molecules. TCRdb reanalysed the 5' RACE reads using MiXCR and keeps one entry per CDR3 protein. This sample carries under 150,000 distinct CDR3 sequences, 15% to 20% of them seen once, and the ten largest clones take roughly 2.8%. The rearrangement joins TRBV3-1 to TRBJ2-7; tentatively, D is TRBD2 (6 bases). The source is a human donor in good health. Written as DNA, the CDR3 is TGTGCCAGCAGCCCGGGACTGGGGACTTACGAGCAGTACTTC. Residues: CASSPGLGTYEQYF.